These 26 T cell receptor beta chains were sequenced from one sample in a study of blood T cell repertoires in COVID-19. The table came from immunoSEQ multiplex PCR; TCRdb's copy has only in-frame clones and leaves some out. This table holds almost 400,000 clones, approximately 87% found once. Sequencing input: PBMCs or T cells enriched from blood (not recorded which). These receptors came from a woman between 25 and 40 years old with acute COVID-19.

This clone was picked up one time. As DNA, the CDR3 is TGTGCCAGCCGAGCTACCACCGGGGGACAGCGCTTCTTC. Translated: CASRATTGGQRFF. The chain employs TRBV6-5 and TRBJ2-1, with TRBD1 as a possible D gene (7 bases). The CDR3 consists of 13 residues. The germline V and J ends were trimmed by 8 bases and 16 bases, with 24 bases remaining between them. Germline loops: CDR1 MNHEY, CDR2 SVGAGI.

The chain links TRBV28 to TRBJ1-5; the match to TRBD1 covers 8 bases. The CDR3 length is 15 residues. The germline V gene encodes CDR1 MDHEN and CDR2 SYDVKM. The V gene end was trimmed by 8 bases and the J gene end by 7 bases; junction bases not matched to a gene: 13. The DNA for the CDR3 is TGTGCCAGCGGATCTCCAGGGGGCATTGGACAGCCCCAGCATTTT. This encodes CASGSPGGIGQPQHF.

The chain couples TRBV6-5 to TRBJ1-5, with D possibly matching TRBD1 (6 bases). In germline, CDR1 is MNHEY, CDR2 SVGAGI. The ends were cut back, 6 bases at V and 7 bases at J, with 16 bases in the middle. The CDR3 is 14 amino acids. CDR3 DNA: TGTGCCAGCAGCGGACAGACGACCCAACAGCCCCAGCATTTT. This translates into CASSGQTTQQPQHF.

This clone has a handful of counts. V gene TRBV6-1 combines with J gene TRBJ2-7; D is unclear. The germline gives CDR1 MNHNS, CDR2 SASEGT. With 3 bases removed from V and 4 bases from J, the gap between germline ends came to 7 bases. The CDR3 sequence is 12 residues long. The CDR3 is CASSDPPYEQYF. As DNA, the CDR3 is TGTGCCAGCAGTGATCCCCCGTACGAGCAGTACTTC.

The chain is built from TRBV7-6 and TRBJ2-5; possible D gene TRBD1, 5 bases. The germline CDR1 and CDR2 sequences are SGHVS and FNYEAQ. Trimming cost V 5 bases and J 1 base, with 11 bases left between them. The CDR3 totals 14 residues. The CDR3 sequence is CASSPGAIQETQYF. CDR3 sequence (DNA): TGTGCCAGCAGCCCTGGGGCGATCCAAGAGACCCAGTACTTC.

This chain links TRBV24-1 with TRBJ2-7, with D possibly TRBD2 on 5 matching bases. Germline CDR1 is KGHDR and CDR2 is SFDVKD. This CDR3 has 13 residues. Trimming took 8 bases from V and 4 from J, leaving 14 bases between them. CDR3 protein: CATMGPRGYEQYF. The CDR3 DNA reads TGTGCCACCATGGGCCCTCGGGGATACGAGCAGTACTTC.

The chain is built from TRBV7-9 and TRBJ1-1, with D possibly matching TRBD1 (5 bases). Trimming removed 1 base from V and 4 bases from J, with 10 bases in between. The germline CDR1 and CDR2 sequences are SEHNR and FQNEAQ (reference sequence). This CDR3 has 14 residues. In DNA form, the CDR3 reads TGTGCCAGCAGCTTAGACTCGGGGGGCACTGAAGCTTTCTTT. Translating it yields CASSLDSGGTEAFF.

The chain combines TRBV2 with TRBJ2-3; 10 bases are a match to TRBD1. The CDR3 runs 15 residues. Trimming removed 6 bases from V and 4 bases from J; junction bases left unmatched: 7. The germline gives CDR1 SNHLY, CDR2 FYNNEI. CDR3 nucleotide sequence: TGTGCCAGCAGACGGGACAGGGGAGGTGCAGATACGCAGTATTTT. Residues: CASRRDRGGADTQYF. Looking up the rest from reference TRBV2 and TRBJ2-3 gives the full variable domain: EPEVTQTPSHQVTQMGQEVILRCVPISNHLYFYWYRQILGQKVEFLVSFYNNEISEKSEIFDDQFSVERPDGSNFTLKIRSTKLEDSAMYFCASRRDRGGADTQYFGPGTRLTVL.

This chain joins TRBV25-1 and TRBJ2-7; 7 bases fit TRBD1. V trimming: 6 bases; J trimming: 0 bases; junction bases outside the gene matches: 2. CDR1 is MGHDK, CDR2 SYGVNS, per germline. The CDR3 has 13 residues. CDR3 region: CASRRQGSYEQYF. The CDR3 nucleotides read TGTGCCAGCAGACGACAGGGCTCCTACGAGCAGTACTTC.

The V gene is TRBV3-1 (or the pseudogene TRBV3-2), the J gene TRBJ2-2, with 8 positions matching TRBD1. The junction had 5 bases not matched to a gene; V was cut back by 4 bases and J by 7 bases. Germline CDR1 reads LGHDT; CDR2 reads YNNKEL (reference sequence). There are 14 residues in the CDR3. CDR3 sequence reads: CASSRSGGSGELFF. CDR3 bases: TGTGCCAGCAGCCGGTCAGGGGGCAGCGGGGAGCTGTTTTTT.

The chain is built from TRBV18 and TRBJ2-7; no clear D. The germline V gene has CDR1 KGHSH and CDR2 LQKENI. This CDR3 spans 15 amino acids. The germline V and J ends were trimmed by 4 bases and 2 bases, with 15 bases remaining between them. CDR3 residues: CASSLYLDGAYEQYF. CDR3 nucleotide sequence: TGTGCCAGCTCACTTTACCTCGACGGAGCCTACGAGCAGTACTTC.

This clone was seen a handful of times. The genes are TRBV7-3 and TRBJ2-3, with TRBD2 identical over 15 bases. This CDR3 is 18 amino acids long. V lost 1 base and J lost 2; bases outside the gene matches: 4. Per germline, CDR1 SGHTA and CDR2 FQGTGA. The CDR3 DNA is TGTGCCAGCAGCTTAAGGGGACTAGCGGGGGGCAACACAGATACGCAGTATTTT. Translating gives CASSLRGLAGGNTDTQYF.

The chain joins TRBV27 to TRBJ1-4; 10 nucleotides match TRBD1. The J segment lost 8 bases and the V segment lost 5 bases, leaving 8 bases of the junction unmatched. The CDR3 totals 15 residues. Germline-derived CDR1 and CDR2 are MNHEY and SMNVEV (reference sequence). CDR3 DNA sequence: TGTGCCAGCAGTGCAGACAGGGGGCCACCAGAAAAACTGTTTTTT. Encoded protein: CASSADRGPPEKLFF. Drawing the rest from reference TRBV27 and TRBJ1-4, the complete variable domain is EAQVTQNPRYLITVTGKKLTVTCSQNMNHEYMSWYRQDPGLGLRQIYYSMNVEVTDKGDVPEGYKVSRKEKRNFPLILESPSPNQTSLYFCASSADRGPPEKLFFGSGTQLSVL.

For this clone: This same CDR3 is encoded by further DNA sequences in the sample. This rearrangement joins TRBV18 to TRBJ1-5; D uncertain. The CDR3 loop spans 13 amino acids. V was clipped by 0 bases and J by 7 bases, with 7 bases between them. The germline V gene encodes CDR1 KGHSH and CDR2 LQKENI. The CDR3 loop is CASSPPGGQPQHF. The CDR3, as DNA: TGTGCCAGCTCACCACCTGGAGGACAGCCCCAGCATTTT.

On this clone: One end of the junction fails to match germline, which may point to a read error. V and J are TRBV6-1 and TRBJ2-3, with D maybe TRBD1 (6 bases). This CDR3 spans 15 amino acids. Germline-derived CDR1 and CDR2 are MNHNS and SASEGT. CDR3 nucleotide sequence: TGTGCCAGCAGGGAAGGACAGCAGGGCACATATACGCAGTATTTT. This gives the protein CASREGQQGTYTQYF.

The chain uses TRBV19 and TRBJ2-3, with 8 positions matching TRBD1. The V gene end was trimmed by 9 bases and the J gene end by 6 bases; junction bases not matched to a gene: 11. The V gene's germline CDR1 is LNHDA and CDR2 SQIVND (reference sequence). The CDR3 consists of 14 residues. CDR3 sequence: CARKTGQEGDTQYF. The CDR3 region has the DNA TGTGCCAGAAAAACGGGACAGGAGGGGGATACGCAGTATTTT.

The V call is TRBV5-1, the J call TRBJ1-1, with 12 bases matching TRBD1. The V and J ends lost 2 bases and 6 bases, in that order; junction bases with no gene match: 8. CDR1 is SGHRS and CDR2 is YFSETQ in the germline V gene. This CDR3 contains 16 residues. The CDR3: CASSFGSGTGGPEAFF. In nucleotides, the CDR3 is TGCGCCAGCAGCTTTGGTTCCGGGACAGGGGGCCCTGAAGCTTTCTTT. Combining the CDR3 with reference TRBV5-1 and TRBJ1-1 gives the whole variable domain KAGVTQTPRYLIKTRGQQVTLSCSPISGHRSVSWYQQTPGQGLQFLFEYFSETQRNKGNFPGRFSGRQFSNSRSEMNVSTLELGDSALYLCASSFGSGTGGPEAFFGQGTRLTVV.

CDR3 nucleotides: TGTGCCAGCAGTTCCCCATTGAACACTGAAGCTTTCTTT. Protein product: CASSSPLNTEAFF. The chain is built from TRBV27 and TRBJ1-1; D uncertain. The CDR3 contains 13 residues. Deletions cut 4 bases from V and 0 bases from J, with 6 bases between. Germline V gene data show CDR1 as MNHEY and CDR2 as SMNVEV (reference sequence).

The chain couples TRBV10-3 to TRBJ2-1; D possibly corresponds to TRBD1 (6 bases). The CDR3 consists of 14 residues. Deletions cut 6 bases from V and 8 bases from J, with 17 bases between. The germline gives CDR1 ENHRY, CDR2 SYGVKD. The CDR3 region is CAISSSRGSDEQFF. In nucleotides, the CDR3 is TGTGCCATCAGCTCCTCCAGGGGTAGCGATGAGCAGTTCTTC.

This chain connects TRBV6-5 to TRBJ1-2; a possible D gene is TRBD1 (6 bases). V lost 7 bases and J lost 2, with 17 bases in between. The CDR3 sequence is 15 residues long. Germline values: CDR1 MNHEY, CDR2 SVGAGI. The CDR3 DNA is TGTGCCAGCACCACACCGGGACAATCGAACTATGGCTACACCTTC. Residues: CASTTPGQSNYGYTF.

In the case of this clone: An end of the junction differs from the germline gene, which may be a read error. The chain joins TRBV24-1 to TRBJ2-5, with D possibly TRBD1 on 5 matching bases. The germline V gene has CDR1 KGHDR and CDR2 SFDVKD. The CDR3 has 12 amino acids. This chain's CDR3 is CATSMGQGTQYF. The CDR3 DNA reads TGTGCCACCAGCATGGGGCAAGGGACCCAGTACTTC.

The chain links TRBV6-5 to TRBJ2-1, with 7 bases aligning to TRBD1. The CDR3 spans 15 residues. J lost 6 bases, V lost 0 bases, and 5 bases had no gene match. Germline values: CDR1 MNHEY, CDR2 SVGAGI. CDR3 DNA sequence: TGTGCCAGCAGTTACTCCGACAGGGATAGCAATGAGCAGTTCTTC. It yields the protein CASSYSDRDSNEQFF.

This clone was found once. V gene TRBV2 combines with J gene TRBJ1-1; 9 nucleotides align to TRBD1. Germline-derived CDR1 and CDR2 are SNHLY and FYNNEI. V lost 2 bases and J lost 1; bases outside the gene matches: 2. There are 15 residues in the CDR3. In DNA form, the CDR3 reads TGTGCCAGCAGTGAAAGGACAGGGGCGAACACTGAAGCTTTCTTT. Its translation is CASSERTGANTEAFF.

Only one count was recorded for this clone. The J gene is TRBJ2-7, the V gene TRBV11-2, with 7 bases that match TRBD1. The CDR3 runs 15 residues. The V and J ends lost 4 bases and 0 bases, in that order; junction bases with no gene match: 6. CDR1 and CDR2 from the germline V gene are SGHAT and FQNNGV. This CDR3 reads CASSSRTGLSYEQYF. The DNA for the CDR3 is TGTGCCAGCAGCTCTCGGACAGGTCTCTCCTACGAGCAGTACTTC.

The chain is built from TRBV19 and TRBJ1-5; D ambiguous. The CDR3 length is 14 residues. The germline CDR1 and CDR2 sequences are LNHDA and SQIVND (reference sequence). Trimming stripped 1 base from V and 1 base from J, with 5 bases between. This CDR3 is CASSIVRSNQPQHF. CDR3 sequence (DNA): TGTGCCAGTAGTATAGTCAGGAGCAATCAGCCCCAGCATTTT. The full variable domain, with the rest looked up from reference TRBV19 and TRBJ1-5, is DGGITQSPKYLFRKEGQNVTLSCEQNLNHDAMYWYRQDPGQGLRLIYYSQIVNDFQKGDIAEGYSVSREKKESFPLTVTSAQKNPTAFYLCASSIVRSNQPQHFGDGTRLSIL.

V gene TRBV30 combines with J gene TRBJ2-7, with TRBD2 matching 15 bases. Germline CDR1 reads GTSNPN; CDR2 reads SVGIG (reference sequence). Trimming took 0 bases from V and 4 from J; bases not matched to a gene: 1. The CDR3 sequence is 15 residues long. CDR3 in DNA: TGTGCCTGGAGTGTAGGGACTAGCGGGGGGTACGAGCAGTACTTC. This translates into CAWSVGTSGGYEQYF.